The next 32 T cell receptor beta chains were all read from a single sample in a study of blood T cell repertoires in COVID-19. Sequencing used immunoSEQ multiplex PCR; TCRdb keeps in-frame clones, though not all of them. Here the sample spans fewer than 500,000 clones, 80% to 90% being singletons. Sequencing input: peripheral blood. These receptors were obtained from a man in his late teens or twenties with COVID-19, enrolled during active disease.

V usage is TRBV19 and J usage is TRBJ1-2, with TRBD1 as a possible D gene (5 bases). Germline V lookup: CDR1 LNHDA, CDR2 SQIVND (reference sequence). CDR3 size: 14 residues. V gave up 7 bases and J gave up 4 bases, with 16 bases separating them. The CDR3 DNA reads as TGTGCCAGTACCCCAGGGTTAAGGAGCTATGGCTACACCTTC. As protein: CASTPGLRSYGYTF.

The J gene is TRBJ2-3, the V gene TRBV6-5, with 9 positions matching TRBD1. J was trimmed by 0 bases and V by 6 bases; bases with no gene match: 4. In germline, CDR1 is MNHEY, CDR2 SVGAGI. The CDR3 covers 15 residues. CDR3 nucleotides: TGTGCCAGCAGAAAGGACAGGGGAAGCACAGATACGCAGTATTTT. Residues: CASRKDRGSTDTQYF.

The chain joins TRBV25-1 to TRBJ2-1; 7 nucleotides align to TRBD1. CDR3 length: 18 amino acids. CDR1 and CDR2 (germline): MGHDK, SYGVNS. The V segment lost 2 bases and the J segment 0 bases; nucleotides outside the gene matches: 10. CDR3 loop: CASSEHRGKGSSYNEQFF. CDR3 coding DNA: TGTGCCAGCAGTGAACACAGGGGTAAGGGGAGCTCCTACAATGAGCAGTTCTTC.

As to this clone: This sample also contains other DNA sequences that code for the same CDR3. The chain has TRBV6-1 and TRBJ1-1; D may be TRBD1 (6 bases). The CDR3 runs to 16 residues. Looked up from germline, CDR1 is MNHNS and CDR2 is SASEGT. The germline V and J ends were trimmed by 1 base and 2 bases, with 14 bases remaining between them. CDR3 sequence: CASSEGLGRGNTEAFF. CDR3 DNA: TGTGCCAGCAGTGAAGGGCTGGGCAGGGGTAACACTGAAGCTTTCTTT.

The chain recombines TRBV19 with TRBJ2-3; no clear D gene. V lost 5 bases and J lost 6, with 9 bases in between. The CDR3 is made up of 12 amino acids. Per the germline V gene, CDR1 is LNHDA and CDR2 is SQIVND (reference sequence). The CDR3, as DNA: TGTGCCAGTAGTCCCAACTCGGATACGCAGTATTTT. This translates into CASSPNSDTQYF.

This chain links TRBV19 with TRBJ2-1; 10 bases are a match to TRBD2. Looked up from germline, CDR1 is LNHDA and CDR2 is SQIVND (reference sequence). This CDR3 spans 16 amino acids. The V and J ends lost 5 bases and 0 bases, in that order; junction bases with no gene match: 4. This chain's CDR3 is CASSRGLAASYNEQFF. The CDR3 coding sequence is TGTGCCAGTAGTCGTGGACTAGCGGCCTCCTACAATGAGCAGTTCTTC. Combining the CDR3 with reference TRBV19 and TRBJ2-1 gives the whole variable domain DGGITQSPKYLFRKEGQNVTLSCEQNLNHDAMYWYRQDPGQGLRLIYYSQIVNDFQKGDIAEGYSVSREKKESFPLTVTSAQKNPTAFYLCASSRGLAASYNEQFFGPGTRLTVL.

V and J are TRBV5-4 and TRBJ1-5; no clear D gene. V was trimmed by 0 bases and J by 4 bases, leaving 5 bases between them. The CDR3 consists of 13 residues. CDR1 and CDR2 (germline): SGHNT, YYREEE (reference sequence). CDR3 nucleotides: TGTGCCAGCAGCTTGGAGAGGAATCAGCCCCAGCATTTT. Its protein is CASSLERNQPQHF.

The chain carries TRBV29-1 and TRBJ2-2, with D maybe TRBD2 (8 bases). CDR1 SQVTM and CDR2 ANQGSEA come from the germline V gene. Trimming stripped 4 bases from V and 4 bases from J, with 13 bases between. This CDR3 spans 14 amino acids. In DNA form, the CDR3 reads TGCAGCGTTGCGGGAGGGACAGCCACCGGGGAGCTGTTTTTT. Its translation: CSVAGGTATGELFF.

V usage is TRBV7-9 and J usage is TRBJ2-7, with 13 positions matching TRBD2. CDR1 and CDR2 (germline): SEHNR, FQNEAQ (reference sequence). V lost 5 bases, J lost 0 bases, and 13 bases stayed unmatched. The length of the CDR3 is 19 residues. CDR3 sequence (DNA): TGTGCCAGCAGCCCTAGACCGGGACTAGCGGGGACGAGCTCCTACGAGCAGTACTTC. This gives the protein CASSPRPGLAGTSSYEQYF.

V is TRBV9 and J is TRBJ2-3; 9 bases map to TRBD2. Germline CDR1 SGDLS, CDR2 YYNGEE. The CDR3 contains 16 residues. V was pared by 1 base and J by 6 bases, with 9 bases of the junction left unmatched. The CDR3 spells CASSVRPAGGWDTQYF. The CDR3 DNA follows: TGTGCCAGCAGCGTACGCCCAGCGGGAGGTTGGGATACGCAGTATTTT.

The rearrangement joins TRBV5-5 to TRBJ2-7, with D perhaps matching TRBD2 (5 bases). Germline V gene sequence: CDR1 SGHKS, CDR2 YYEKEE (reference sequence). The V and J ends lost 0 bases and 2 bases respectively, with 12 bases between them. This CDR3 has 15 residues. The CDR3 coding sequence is TGTGCCAGCAGCTTGGGGGCGGGTCGGCCCTACGAGCAGTACTTC. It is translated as CASSLGAGRPYEQYF.

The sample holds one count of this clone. The CDR3 DNA reads as TGTGCCACCAGTGATTCAGTATTAGGGGGCGGAGAGACCCAGTACTTC. Protein sequence: CATSDSVLGGGETQYF. The rearrangement links TRBV24-1 to TRBJ2-5, with 7 positions matching TRBD1. The trim removed 2 bases at V and 4 bases at J, leaving 9 bases unmatched. Germline CDR1 reads KGHDR; CDR2 reads SFDVKD. The CDR3 consists of 16 residues.

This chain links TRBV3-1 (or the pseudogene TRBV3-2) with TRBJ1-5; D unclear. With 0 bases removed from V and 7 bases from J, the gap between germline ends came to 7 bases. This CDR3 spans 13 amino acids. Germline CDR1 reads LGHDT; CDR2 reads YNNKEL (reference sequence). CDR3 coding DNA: TGTGCCAGCAGCCAAGATACGGAGCAGCCCCAGCATTTT. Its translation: CASSQDTEQPQHF.

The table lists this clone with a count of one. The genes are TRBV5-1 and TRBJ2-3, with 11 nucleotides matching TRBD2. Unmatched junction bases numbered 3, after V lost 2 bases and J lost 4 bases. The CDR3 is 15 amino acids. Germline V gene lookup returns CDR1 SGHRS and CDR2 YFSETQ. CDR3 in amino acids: CASSFSGGAPDTQYF. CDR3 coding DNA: TGCGCCAGCAGCTTTAGCGGGGGGGCGCCAGATACGCAGTATTTT.

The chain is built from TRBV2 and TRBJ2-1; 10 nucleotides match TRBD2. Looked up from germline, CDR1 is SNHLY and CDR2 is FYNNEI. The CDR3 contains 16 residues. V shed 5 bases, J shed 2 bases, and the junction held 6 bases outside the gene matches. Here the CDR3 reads CASSRGAGGPYNEQFF. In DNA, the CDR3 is TGTGCCAGCAGTAGGGGAGCGGGGGGGCCCTACAATGAGCAGTTCTTC.

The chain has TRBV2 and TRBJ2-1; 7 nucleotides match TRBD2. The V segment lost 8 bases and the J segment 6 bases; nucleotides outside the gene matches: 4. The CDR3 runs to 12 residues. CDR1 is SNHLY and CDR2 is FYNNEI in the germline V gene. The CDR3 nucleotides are TGTGCCAGCCCGACTAGCAGCAATGAGCAGTTCTTC. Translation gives CASPTSSNEQFF.

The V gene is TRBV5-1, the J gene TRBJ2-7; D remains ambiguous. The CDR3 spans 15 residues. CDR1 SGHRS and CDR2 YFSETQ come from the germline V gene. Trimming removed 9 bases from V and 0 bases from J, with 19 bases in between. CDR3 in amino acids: CATPDTLGSSYEQYF. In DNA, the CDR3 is TGCGCCACCCCAGACACTCTCGGCAGCTCCTACGAGCAGTACTTC.

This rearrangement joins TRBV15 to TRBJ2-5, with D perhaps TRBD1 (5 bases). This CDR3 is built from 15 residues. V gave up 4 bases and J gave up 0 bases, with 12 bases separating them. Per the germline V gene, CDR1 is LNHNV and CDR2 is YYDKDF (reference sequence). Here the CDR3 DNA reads TGTGCCACCAGCAAGACAGTCCAAAACCAAGAGACCCAGTACTTC. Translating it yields CATSKTVQNQETQYF.

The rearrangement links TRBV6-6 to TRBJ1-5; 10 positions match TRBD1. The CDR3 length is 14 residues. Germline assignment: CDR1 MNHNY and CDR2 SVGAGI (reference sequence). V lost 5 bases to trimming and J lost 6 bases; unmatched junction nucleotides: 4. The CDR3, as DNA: TGTGCCAGCAGTGGGGGACAGGGGATTCAGCCCCAGCATTTT. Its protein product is CASSGGQGIQPQHF.

CDR3 nucleotide sequence: TGTGCCAGCTCACCCCGAGGGACAGCGACTGGAAACACCATATATTTT. This encodes CASSPRGTATGNTIYF. The chain links TRBV18 to TRBJ1-3, with TRBD1 identical over 7 bases. The V gene end was trimmed by 3 bases and the J gene end by 2 bases; junction bases not matched to a gene: 7. Germline CDR1 KGHSH, CDR2 LQKENI. This CDR3 contains 16 residues.

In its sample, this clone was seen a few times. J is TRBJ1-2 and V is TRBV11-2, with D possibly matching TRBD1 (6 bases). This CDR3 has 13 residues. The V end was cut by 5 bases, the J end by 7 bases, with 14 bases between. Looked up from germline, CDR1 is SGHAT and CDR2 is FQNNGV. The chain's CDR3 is CASSLAGGLGYTF. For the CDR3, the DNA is TGTGCCAGCAGCCTCGCCGGGGGGCTTGGCTACACCTTC.

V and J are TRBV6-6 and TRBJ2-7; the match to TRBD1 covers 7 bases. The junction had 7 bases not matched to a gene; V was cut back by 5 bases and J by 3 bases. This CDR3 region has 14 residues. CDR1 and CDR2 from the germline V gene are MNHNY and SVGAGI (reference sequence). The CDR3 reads CASSQGTVVYEQYF. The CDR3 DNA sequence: TGTGCCAGCAGTCAGGGGACAGTGGTCTACGAGCAGTACTTC.

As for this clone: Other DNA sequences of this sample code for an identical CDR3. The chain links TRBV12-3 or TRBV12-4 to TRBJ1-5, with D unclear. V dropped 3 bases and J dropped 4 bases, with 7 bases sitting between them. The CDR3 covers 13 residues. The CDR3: CASSFRENQPQHF. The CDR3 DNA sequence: TGTGCCAGCAGTTTCCGGGAAAATCAGCCCCAGCATTTT.

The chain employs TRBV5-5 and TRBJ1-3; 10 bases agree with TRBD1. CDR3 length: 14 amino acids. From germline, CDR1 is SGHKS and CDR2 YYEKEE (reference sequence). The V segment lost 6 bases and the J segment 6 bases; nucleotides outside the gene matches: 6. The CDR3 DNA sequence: TGTGCCAGCACCTCGAGACAGGGGGCAAACACCATATATTTT. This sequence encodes CASTSRQGANTIYF.

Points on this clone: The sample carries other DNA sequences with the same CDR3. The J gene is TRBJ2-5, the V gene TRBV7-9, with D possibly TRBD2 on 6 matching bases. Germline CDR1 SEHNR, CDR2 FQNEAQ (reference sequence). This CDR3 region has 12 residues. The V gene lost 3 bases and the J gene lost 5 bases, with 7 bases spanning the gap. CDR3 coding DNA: TGTGCCAGCAGCTTCGGAGGGGAGACCCAGTACTTC. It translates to CASSFGGETQYF.

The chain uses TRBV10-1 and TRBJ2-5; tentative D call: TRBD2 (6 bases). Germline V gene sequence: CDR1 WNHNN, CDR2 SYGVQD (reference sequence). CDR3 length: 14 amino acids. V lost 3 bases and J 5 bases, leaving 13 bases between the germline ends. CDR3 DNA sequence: TGCGCCAGCAGTGACAGTCAGGGACTCGAGACCCAGTACTTC. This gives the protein CASSDSQGLETQYF.

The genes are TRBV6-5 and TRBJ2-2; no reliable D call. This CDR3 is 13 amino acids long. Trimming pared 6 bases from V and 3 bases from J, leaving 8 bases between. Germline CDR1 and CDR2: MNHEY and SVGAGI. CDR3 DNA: TGTGCCAGCAGACCGACTCACACCGGGGAGCTGTTTTTT. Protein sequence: CASRPTHTGELFF.

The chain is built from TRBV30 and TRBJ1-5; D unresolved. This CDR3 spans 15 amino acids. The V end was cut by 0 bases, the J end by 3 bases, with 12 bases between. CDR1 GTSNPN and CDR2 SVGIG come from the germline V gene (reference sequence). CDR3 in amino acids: CAWSVPRHHNQPQHF. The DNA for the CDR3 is TGTGCCTGGAGTGTTCCCCGACACCACAATCAGCCCCAGCATTTT.

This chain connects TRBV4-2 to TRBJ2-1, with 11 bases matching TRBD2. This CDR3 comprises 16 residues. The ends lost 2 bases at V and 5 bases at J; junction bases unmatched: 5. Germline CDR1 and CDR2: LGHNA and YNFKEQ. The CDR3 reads CASSQLSGRADNEQFF. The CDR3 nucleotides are TGTGCCAGCAGCCAACTTAGCGGGAGGGCCGACAATGAGCAGTTCTTC.

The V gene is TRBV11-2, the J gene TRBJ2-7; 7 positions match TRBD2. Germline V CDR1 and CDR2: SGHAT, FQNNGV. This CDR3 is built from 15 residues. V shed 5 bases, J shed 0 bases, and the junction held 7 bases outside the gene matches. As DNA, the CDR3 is TGTGCCAGCAGCGGGGGGGGAGGTTACTCCTACGAGCAGTACTTC. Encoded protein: CASSGGGGYSYEQYF.

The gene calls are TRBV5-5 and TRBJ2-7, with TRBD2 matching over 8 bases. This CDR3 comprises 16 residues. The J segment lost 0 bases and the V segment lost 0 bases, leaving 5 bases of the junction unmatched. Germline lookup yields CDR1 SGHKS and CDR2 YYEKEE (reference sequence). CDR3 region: CASSLEGLGASYEQYF. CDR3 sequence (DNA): TGTGCCAGCAGCTTGGAGGGACTAGGGGCCTCCTACGAGCAGTACTTC.

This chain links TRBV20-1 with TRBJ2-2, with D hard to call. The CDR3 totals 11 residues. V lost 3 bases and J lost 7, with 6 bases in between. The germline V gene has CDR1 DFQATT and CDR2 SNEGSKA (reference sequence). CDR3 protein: CSASVRGELFF. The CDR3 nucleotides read TGCAGTGCTAGTGTTCGCGGGGAGCTGTTTTTT.